What follows is one TCR beta chain and its context. Its antigen is not identified. In the same sample, other DNA sequences code for this CDR3. Selected positively for CCR7 and CD45RO-negative, naive CD8 cells excluded terminally differentiated effector memory CD45RA+ cells. This entry is derived from a study of shared clonotypes between healthy human individuals. Study background: In total, the donors were two women and a few men aged 18 to 49.

TCRdb's copy holds only in-frame clones and misses some; the assay was immunoSEQ multiplex PCR. The table includes over 2 million clones, about 95% detected once. Study conclusions and caveats: The sampled material consisted only of blood, and tissue repertoires are likely to differ. Clonotypes shared by all four sorted-subset donors had higher generation probabilities than non-shared clonotypes.

CDR3 size: 14 residues. V gave up 2 bases and J gave up 1 base, with 8 bases separating them. Per germline, CDR1 MDHEN and CDR2 SYDVKM. Sequencing used naive CD8+ T cells sorted from blood. The clonotype was recovered from a young man in good health. The chain has TRBV28 and TRBJ1-1, with D unclear. In DNA, the CDR3 is TGTGCCAGCAGTTTAAGTACGGGGAACACTGAAGCTTTCTTT. This codes for CASSLSTGNTEAFF.